The 4 T cell receptor beta chains given below trace back to one sample, sequenced in a study of blood T cell repertoires in COVID-19. The assay was immunoSEQ multiplex PCR, and TCRdb's table has in-frame clones only and misses some. The sample lists around 400,000 clones; more than 75% were seen once. Material: peripheral blood. The receptor source for this set is a woman in her twenties or thirties with COVID-19, enrolled during active disease.

The chain carries TRBV7-6 and TRBJ2-5; 8 bases align to TRBD2. Germline assignment: CDR1 SGHVS and CDR2 FNYEAQ. The CDR3 is 14 residues long. The V segment lost 5 bases and the J segment 4 bases; nucleotides outside the gene matches: 6. The CDR3 reads CASSDGTSLETQYF. The CDR3 coding sequence is TGTGCCAGCAGCGATGGGACTAGTTTAGAGACCCAGTACTTC.

In this sample, this clone turned up a few times. The V call is TRBV28, the J call TRBJ1-4, with 9 bases matching TRBD1. With V trimmed by 4 bases and J by 7 bases, 4 bases remained unmatched. Per the germline V gene, CDR1 is MDHEN and CDR2 is SYDVKM. The CDR3 has 14 residues. CDR3: CASSSGQGGEKLFF. The CDR3, as DNA: TGTGCCAGCAGTTCGGGACAGGGTGGTGAAAAACTGTTTTTT.

This clone was observed a single time. The chain employs TRBV7-2 and TRBJ1-3; possible D gene TRBD1, 5 bases. There are 16 residues in the CDR3. CDR1 and CDR2 (germline): SGHTA, FQGNSA. V was cut by 5 bases and J by 4 bases, with 18 bases left in between. In DNA, the CDR3 is TGTGCCAGCAGCCCAACACCCGGGGGTGGAGGAAACACCATATATTTT. Amino acid sequence: CASSPTPGGGGNTIYF.

The chain uses TRBV5-5 and TRBJ1-5, with D hard to call. The CDR3 has 13 amino acids. With 2 bases removed from V and 3 bases from J, the gap between germline ends came to 6 bases. Germline values: CDR1 SGHKS, CDR2 YYEKEE (reference sequence). CDR3 in amino acids: CASSFDTNQPQHF. The CDR3 coding sequence is TGTGCCAGCAGCTTTGACACCAATCAGCCCCAGCATTTT.